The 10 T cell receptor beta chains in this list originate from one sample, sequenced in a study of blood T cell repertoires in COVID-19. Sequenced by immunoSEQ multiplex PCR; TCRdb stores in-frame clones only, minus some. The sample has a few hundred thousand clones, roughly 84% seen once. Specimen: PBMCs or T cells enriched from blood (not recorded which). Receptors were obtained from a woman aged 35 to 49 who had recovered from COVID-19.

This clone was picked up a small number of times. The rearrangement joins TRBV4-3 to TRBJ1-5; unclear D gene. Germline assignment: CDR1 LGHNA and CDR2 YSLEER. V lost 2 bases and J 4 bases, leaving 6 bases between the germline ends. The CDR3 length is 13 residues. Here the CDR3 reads CASSQFENQPQHF. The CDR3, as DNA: TGCGCCAGCAGCCAATTCGAGAATCAGCCCCAGCATTTT.

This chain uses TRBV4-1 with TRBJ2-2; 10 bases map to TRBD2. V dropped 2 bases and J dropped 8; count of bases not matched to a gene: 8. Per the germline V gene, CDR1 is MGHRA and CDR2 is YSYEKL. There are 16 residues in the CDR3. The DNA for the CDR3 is TGCGCCAGCAGCCAATGGTTAGCGGGAGGACGGGGGGAGCTGTTTTTT. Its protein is CASSQWLAGGRGELFF.

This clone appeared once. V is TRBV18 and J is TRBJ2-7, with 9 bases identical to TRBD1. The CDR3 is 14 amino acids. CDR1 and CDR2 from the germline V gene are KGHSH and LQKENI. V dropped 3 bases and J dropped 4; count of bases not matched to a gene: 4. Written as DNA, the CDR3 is TGTGCCAGCTCACCCGGGACAGGGTCTTACGAGCAGTACTTC. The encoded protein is CASSPGTGSYEQYF.

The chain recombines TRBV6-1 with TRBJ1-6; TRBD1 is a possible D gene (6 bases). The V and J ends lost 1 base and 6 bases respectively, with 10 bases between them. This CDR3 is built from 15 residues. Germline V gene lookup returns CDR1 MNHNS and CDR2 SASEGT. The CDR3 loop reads CASSEGGGGNSPLHF. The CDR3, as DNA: TGTGCCAGCAGTGAAGGGGGAGGGGGTAATTCACCCCTCCACTTT.

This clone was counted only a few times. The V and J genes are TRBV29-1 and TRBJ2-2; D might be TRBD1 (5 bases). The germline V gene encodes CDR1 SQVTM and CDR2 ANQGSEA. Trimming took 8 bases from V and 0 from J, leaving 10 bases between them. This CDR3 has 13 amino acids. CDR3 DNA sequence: TGCAGCTACTGGACACCGAACACCGGGGAGCTGTTTTTT. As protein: CSYWTPNTGELFF.

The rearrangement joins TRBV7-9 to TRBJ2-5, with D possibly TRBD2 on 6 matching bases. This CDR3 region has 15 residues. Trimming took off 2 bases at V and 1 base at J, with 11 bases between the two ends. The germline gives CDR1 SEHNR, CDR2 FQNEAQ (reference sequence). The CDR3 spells CASSLFGRPQETQYF. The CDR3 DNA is TGTGCCAGCAGCTTATTTGGGAGGCCCCAAGAGACCCAGTACTTC. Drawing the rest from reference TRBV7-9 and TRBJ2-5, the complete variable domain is DTGVSQNPRHKITKRGQNVTFRCDPISEHNRLYWYRQTLGQGPEFLTYFQNEAQLEKSRLLSDRFSAERPKGSFSTLEIQRTEQGDSAMYLCASSLFGRPQETQYFGPGTRLLVL.

The chain's CDR3 is CASSLPQRSGFGNTIYF. The CDR3 DNA reads as TGCGCCAGCAGCTTACCTCAGAGATCAGGTTTCGGAAACACCATATATTTT. V is TRBV5-1 and J is TRBJ1-3; D unresolved. The length of the CDR3 is 17 residues. Germline V gives CDR1 SGHRS, CDR2 YFSETQ. Between the trimmed V and J ends, which lost 2 bases and 4 bases, there was a span of 19 bases.

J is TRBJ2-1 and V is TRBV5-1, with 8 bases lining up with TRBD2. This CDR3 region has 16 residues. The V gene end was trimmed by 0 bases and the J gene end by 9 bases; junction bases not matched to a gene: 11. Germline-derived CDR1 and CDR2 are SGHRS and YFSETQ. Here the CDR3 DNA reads TGCGCCAGCAGCTTGGCCGCAGCGGGGGAGCAACGTGAGCAGTTCTTC. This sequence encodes CASSLAAAGEQREQFF.

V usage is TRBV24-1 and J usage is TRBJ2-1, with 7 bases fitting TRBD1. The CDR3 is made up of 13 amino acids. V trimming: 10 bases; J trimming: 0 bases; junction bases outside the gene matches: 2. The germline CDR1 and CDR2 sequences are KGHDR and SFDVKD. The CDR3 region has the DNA TGTGCCACAGCAGGGGGCTCCTACAATGAGCAGTTCTTC. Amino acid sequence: CATAGGSYNEQFF.

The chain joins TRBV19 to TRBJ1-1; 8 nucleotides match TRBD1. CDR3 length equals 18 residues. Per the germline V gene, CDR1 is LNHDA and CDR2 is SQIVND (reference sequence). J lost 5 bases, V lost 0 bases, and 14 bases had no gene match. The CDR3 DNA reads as TGTGCCAGTAGTATAGATCCGGGAGAGAGCAGGGGGCGAACTGAAGCTTTCTTT. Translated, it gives CASSIDPGESRGRTEAFF.